This T cell receptor (beta chain) was documented in a study of tissue T cells after allogeneic stem cell transplantation. Turning to the study itself: Where cell numbers permitted, CD3+ T cells were sorted from preserved blood and marrow.

This clone has just a few counts. Its matching antigen is unknown. Study-level points and caveats: Anatomically similar tissues had similar TCR repertoires within each patient. Shared clones across patients were few; motif clustering revealed tissue-specific shared signatures. The patient cohort was small and clinically heterogeneous, with limited sampling depth.

Sequenced by immunoSEQ multiplex PCR; TCRdb stores in-frame clones only, minus some. The data hold about 43,000 clones, with roughly 92% observed a single time. The sample consisted of blood, taken before transplantation. This clonotype was obtained from a woman aged 40 to 75 who later had graft-versus-host disease after an allogeneic stem cell transplant.

This chain's CDR3 is CASSDSAGGQGTDTQYF. Written as DNA, the CDR3 is TGTGCCAGCAGTGACTCTGCGGGAGGGCAGGGCACAGATACGCAGTATTTT. The rearrangement uses TRBV6-4 and TRBJ2-3; TRBD2 aligns across 9 bases. CDR3 length equals 17 residues. Germline V CDR1 and CDR2: MRHNA, SNTAGT. J gave up 1 base and V 0 bases, and 5 bases lay outside the gene matches.